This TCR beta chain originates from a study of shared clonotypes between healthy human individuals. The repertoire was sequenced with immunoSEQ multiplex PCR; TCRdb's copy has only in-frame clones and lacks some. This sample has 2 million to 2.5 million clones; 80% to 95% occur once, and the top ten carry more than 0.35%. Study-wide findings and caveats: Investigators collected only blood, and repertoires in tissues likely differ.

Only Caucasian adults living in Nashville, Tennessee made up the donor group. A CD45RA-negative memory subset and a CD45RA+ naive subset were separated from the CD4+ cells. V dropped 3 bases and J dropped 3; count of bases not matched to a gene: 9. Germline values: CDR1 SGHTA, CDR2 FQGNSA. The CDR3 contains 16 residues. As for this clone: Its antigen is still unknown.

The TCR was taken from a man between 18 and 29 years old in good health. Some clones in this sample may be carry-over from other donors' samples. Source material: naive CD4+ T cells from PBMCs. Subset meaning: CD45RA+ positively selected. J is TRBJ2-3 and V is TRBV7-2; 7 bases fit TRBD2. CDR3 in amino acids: CASSFEGAGLTDTQYF. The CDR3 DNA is TGTGCCAGCAGCTTCGAGGGAGCGGGACTGACAGATACGCAGTATTTT.